This TCR beta chain is drawn from a study of blood T cell repertoires in COVID-19 (dated by TCRdb to 2018 to 2020). Study-level background: The collaborator samples originated in the United States, Italy and Spain and spanned the acute and convalescent phases of COVID-19. The material from the prospective study consisted of cDNA or gDNA derived from T cells, B-cell-depleted T cells, or PBMCs. Subjects who had been exposed to COVID-19, were actively infected with it, or had recovered from it provided the deeply sampled blood TCRbeta repertoires that made up the dataset. A freely available public database, intended as a resource for researchers studying the immune response to SARS-CoV-2, is where the repertoires were released. Samples were obtained from the ongoing ImmuneRACE study (first 160 participants) and from approximately 1,200 subjects provided by 6 global collaborators. The sample metadata nearly always contained a de-identified subject ID, COVID-19 status, age in years and sex. HLA class I and class II types, where available, came from metadata supplied by the sample provider rather than from assay-based typing.

Each collaborating institution followed its own protocols to collect whole blood in K2EDTA tubes. Collaborator samples were shipped for TCRbeta analysis as frozen whole blood, isolated PBMCs, or DNA extracted from either sample type. TCRbeta CDR3 regions were amplified from genomic DNA using the immunoSEQ Assay, a bias-controlled multiplex PCR. Under the source paper's analysis protocol: Within the assay, amplification of reference gene primers was used to estimate how many nucleated cells each sample contained. To quantify the absolute abundance of each unique TCRbeta CDR3 rearrangement, sequence reads were collapsed and filtered. For each sample, productive Simpson clonality was calculated as the square root of Simpson's diversity index over productive rearrangements. This immuneACCESS table, as held by TCRdb, lists in-frame sequences with V and J called but not all clones. Of the missing ones, under half trace to an unresolved V gene in checked studies; the others have no known cause. That table gives V, J and clone size, and the DNA gave D and trimming. In all, the sample holds fewer than 25,000 clones, and 89% of those were seen once. Roughly a fifth of the sample belongs to the ten largest clones.

V is trimmed back by 1 base and J by 5 bases, and the junction contains 2 bases that no gene match accounts for. Measured from the cysteine to the phenylalanine, the CDR3 is 12 residues long. Just the 36-base CDR3 DNA is kept, in frame starting at base 1. Via the germline V gene (reference sequence), CDR1 is GTSNPN and CDR2 SVGIG. General study outcomes and caveats: Clinical and demographic metadata were provided uncurated, with the amount varying by source and participant.

Regarding this clone: Its antigen is unknown. Base-call qualities are not available, and no considerably larger clone is one nucleotide away.

In this chain, TRBV30 is recombined with TRBJ2-7, with 7 bases in between that match TRBD1. The clonotype comes from a human donor in a cohort sampled during active COVID-19. Sequenced sample: peripheral blood. The nucleotides read TGTGCCTGGAGTGGACAGGGCCACGAGCAGTACTTC. Translated, this is CAWSGQGHEQYF.